The 10 T cell receptor beta chains listed next were all sequenced from one sample in a study of Ad26.COV2.S vaccination and SARS-CoV-2 variants. TCRdb keeps only in-frame clones here, not all; method: immunoSEQ multiplex PCR. Of 440,000 or so clones listed, less than 95% are singletons. Treatment specified: around 19 received Ad26.COV2.S at low or high dose, single or two shots; several received placebo; per-sample allocation not given. The investigators took samples on day 63 after the first vaccine or placebo injection. Sequenced here: peripheral blood, sampled in a trial of Ad26.COV2.S vaccine versus placebo. The receptors derive from a person between 18 and 60 years old who received the Ad26.COV2.S COVID-19 vaccine or a placebo.

The chain carries TRBV6-6 and TRBJ2-1; no reliable D call. The CDR3 totals 14 residues. V was cut by 8 bases and J by 7 bases, with 18 bases left in between. The V gene's germline CDR1 is MNHNY and CDR2 SVGAGI (reference sequence). The CDR3 coding sequence is TGTGCCAGCGTCGGGCAGATCTTTACAAATGAGCAGTTCTTC. Amino acid sequence: CASVGQIFTNEQFF.

This sequence joins TRBV3-1 (or the pseudogene TRBV3-2) and TRBJ2-2; D gene unclear. In germline, CDR1 is LGHDT, CDR2 YNNKEL (reference sequence). V lost 0 bases and J lost 7, with 12 bases in between. The CDR3 is made up of 15 amino acids. In DNA, the CDR3 is TGTGCCAGCAGCCAAGATATAAGTATCGGCGGGGAGCTGTTTTTT. This sequence encodes CASSQDISIGGELFF.

The chain carries TRBV5-6 and TRBJ1-2; tentative D call: TRBD1 (6 bases). Trimming shortened V by 1 base and J by 2 bases, and 15 bases separated the two germline ends. From germline, CDR1 is SGHDT and CDR2 YYEEEE. This CDR3 is 16 amino acids long. CDR3 sequence reads: CASSLSAGVRNYGYTF. The CDR3 DNA reads as TGTGCCAGCAGCTTGTCCGCAGGGGTGAGGAACTATGGCTACACCTTC.

A remark on this clone: An end of the junction differs from the germline gene, which may be a read error. The chain links TRBV7-3 to TRBJ2-6; 12 bases line up with TRBD1. Germline V lookup: CDR1 SGHTA, CDR2 FQGTGA. CDR3 length: 13 amino acids. The DNA for the CDR3 is TGTGCCAGCAGCGCCTCGGGACAGGGGGCTGCGAATTTC. Residues: CASSASGQGAANF.

This clone was detected only a few times. The genes are TRBV28 and TRBJ1-5; D is unclear. Trimming shortened V by 5 bases and J by 3 bases, and 5 bases separated the two germline ends. Germline lookup yields CDR1 MDHEN and CDR2 SYDVKM. The CDR3 runs 12 residues. CDR3 region: CASSDPNQPQHF. CDR3 DNA: TGTGCCAGCAGTGACCCCAATCAGCCCCAGCATTTT.

The chain joins TRBV13 to TRBJ2-3; 16 nucleotides match TRBD2. The trim removed 5 bases at V and 3 bases at J, leaving 8 bases unmatched. The CDR3 length is 18 residues. Per germline, CDR1 PRHDT and CDR2 FYEKMQ (reference sequence). CDR3 in DNA: TGTGCCAGCAGCCCCTCCGGGACTAGCGGGAGGGGGACAGATACGCAGTATTTT. It codes for CASSPSGTSGRGTDTQYF.

This clone was recorded only once. The gene calls are TRBV6-1 and TRBJ1-5; tentatively, D is TRBD1 (6 bases). This CDR3 is built from 16 residues. The ends were cut back, 3 bases at V and 2 bases at J, with 14 bases in the middle. CDR1 is MNHNS, CDR2 SASEGT, per germline. This chain's CDR3 is CASSDGTPSGNQPQHF. The CDR3 bases are TGTGCCAGCAGTGACGGGACACCGTCGGGCAATCAGCCCCAGCATTTT.

In DNA, the CDR3 is TGTGCCAGCAGTCCGGGACTAGCGGCCTACAATGAGCAGTTCTTC. As protein: CASSPGLAAYNEQFF. The rearrangement uses TRBV2 and TRBJ2-1, with 11 bases lining up with TRBD2. Germline CDR1 reads SNHLY; CDR2 reads FYNNEI. V was pared by 5 bases and J by 2 bases, with 2 bases of the junction left unmatched. CDR3 length: 15 residues.

This clone appeared a single time. The rearrangement uses TRBV2 and TRBJ2-1; D gene unclear. The germline V gene has CDR1 SNHLY and CDR2 FYNNEI. The CDR3 loop spans 13 amino acids. V was pared by 4 bases and J by 4 bases, with 8 bases between. CDR3 sequence reads: CASSGITYNEQFF. In DNA form, the CDR3 reads TGTGCCAGCAGTGGAATAACATACAATGAGCAGTTCTTC.

The chain links TRBV10-3 to TRBJ2-3; D might be TRBD2 (7 bases). Trimming took 7 bases from V and 4 from J, leaving 18 bases between them. In germline, CDR1 is ENHRY, CDR2 SYGVKD. CDR3 size: 15 residues. The CDR3 nucleotides are TGTGCCATCAAAGAAGTCGGGGGGCGCCCAGATACGCAGTATTTT. This encodes CAIKEVGGRPDTQYF.